The 15 T cell receptor beta chains below come from one sample, sequenced in a study of siplizumab effects on memory and regulatory T cells. Here immunoSEQ multiplex PCR was the method, and the copy in TCRdb shows in-frame clones only, minus some. There are about 91,000 clones in the sample; roughly 93% occur only once, and approximately 5.9% lies in the top ten. The material sequenced was CD8+ T cells sorted from blood. These receptor sequences come from a human donor in good health.

The chain has TRBV9 and TRBJ2-5; either TRBD1 or TRBD2 may fit D (5 bases each). CDR1 is SGDLS, CDR2 YYNGEE, per germline. This CDR3 contains 16 residues. The ends were cut back, 0 bases at V and 2 bases at J, with 14 bases in the middle. CDR3 loop: CASSVGTGRPQETQYF. In nucleotides, the CDR3 is TGTGCCAGCAGCGTAGGAACGGGGCGACCTCAAGAGACCCAGTACTTC.

The chain combines TRBV15 with TRBJ1-5, with D unresolved. Per the germline V gene, CDR1 is LNHNV and CDR2 is YYDKDF (reference sequence). The V end was cut by 3 bases, the J end by 2 bases, with 11 bases between. This CDR3 is built from 15 residues. CDR3 nucleotides: TGTGCCACCAGCAGTGCAGAGTTGGGCAATCAGCCCCAGCATTTT. This encodes CATSSAELGNQPQHF.

The V call is TRBV13, the J call TRBJ2-7; D possibly uses TRBD1 or TRBD2 (7 bases each). CDR3 length: 15 residues. The ends were cut back, 5 bases at V and 0 bases at J, with 14 bases in the middle. Germline V gives CDR1 PRHDT, CDR2 FYEKMQ (reference sequence). The CDR3 sequence is CASSLGEGASYEQYF. CDR3 nucleotides: TGTGCCAGCAGCCTCGGGGAGGGGGCCTCCTACGAGCAGTACTTC.

This clone was detected once. The chain uses TRBV7-6 and TRBJ2-2, with TRBD1 matching 9 bases. The CDR3 is 19 amino acids. Trimming at V came to 5 bases and at J to 3 bases, leaving 16 bases not matched to a gene. The germline CDR1 and CDR2 sequences are SGHVS and FNYEAQ. The CDR3 reads CASSADLYTGTGYTGELFF. The CDR3 DNA is TGTGCCAGCAGCGCAGATCTCTACACCGGGACAGGGTACACCGGGGAGCTGTTTTTT.

V is TRBV19 and J is TRBJ2-7; weak D call: TRBD1 (5 bases). Germline V gene lookup returns CDR1 LNHDA and CDR2 SQIVND (reference sequence). V gave up 3 bases and J gave up 1 base, with 16 bases separating them. The CDR3 extends over 16 amino acids. The CDR3 loop reads CASSIWAGQGSYEQYF. The CDR3 DNA follows: TGTGCCAGTAGTATCTGGGCAGGGCAAGGTTCCTACGAGCAGTACTTC. Looking up the rest from reference TRBV19 and TRBJ2-7 gives the full variable domain: DGGITQSPKYLFRKEGQNVTLSCEQNLNHDAMYWYRQDPGQGLRLIYYSQIVNDFQKGDIAEGYSVSREKKESFPLTVTSAQKNPTAFYLCASSIWAGQGSYEQYFGPGTRLTVT.

J is TRBJ1-6 and V is TRBV11-2, with 8 bases identical to TRBD1. With 6 bases clipped from V and 0 bases from J, the junction kept 7 bases outside the gene matches. Germline CDR1 and CDR2: SGHAT and FQNNGV. The CDR3 is made up of 17 amino acids. CDR3 sequence (DNA): TGTGCCAGCAGTTTGACAGGGGAAAGCTCCTATAATTCACCCCTCCACTTT. Protein: CASSLTGESSYNSPLHF. Drawing the rest from reference TRBV11-2 and TRBJ1-6, the complete variable domain is EAGVAQSPRYKIIEKRQSVAFWCNPISGHATLYWYQQILGQGPKLLIQFQNNGVVDDSQLPKDRFSAERLKGVDSTLKIQPAKLEDSAVYLCASSLTGESSYNSPLHFGNGTRLTVT.

In this sample, this clone turned up once. The chain couples TRBV6-4 to TRBJ2-3; tentatively, D is TRBD2 (5 bases). The germline V gene has CDR1 MRHNA and CDR2 SNTAGT. V was cut by 0 bases and J by 3 bases, with 13 bases left in between. The CDR3 covers 16 residues. Here the CDR3 reads CASSDSLEAGTDTQYF. The DNA of the CDR3 is TGTGCCAGCAGTGACTCACTGGAGGCCGGGACAGATACGCAGTATTTT.

This chain uses TRBV10-3 with TRBJ2-7, with D possibly TRBD1 on 5 matching bases. Trimming took off 4 bases at V and 3 bases at J, with 13 bases between the two ends. The germline gives CDR1 ENHRY, CDR2 SYGVKD. The CDR3 covers 14 residues. The DNA for the CDR3 is TGTGCCATCAGTGGATCAGGGTCGGTCTACGAGCAGTACTTC. Amino acid sequence: CAISGSGSVYEQYF.

This chain joins TRBV27 and TRBJ2-3; D is perhaps TRBD1 (5 bases). There are 15 residues in the CDR3. V lost 7 bases and J 0 bases, leaving 14 bases between the germline ends. CDR1 is MNHEY, CDR2 SMNVEV, per germline (reference sequence). As DNA, the CDR3 is TGTGCCAGCACCCCCAGGGCACCTAGCACAGATACGCAGTATTTT. Translation: CASTPRAPSTDTQYF.

This chain joins TRBV25-1 and TRBJ1-5; D might be TRBD1 (5 bases). The ends were cut back, 3 bases at V and 0 bases at J, with 12 bases in the middle. The V gene's germline CDR1 is MGHDK and CDR2 SYGVNS. The CDR3 is made up of 16 amino acids. The CDR3 nucleotides read TGTGCCAGCAGTGATGGGCAGGGAGGTAGCAATCAGCCCCAGCATTTT. The encoded protein is CASSDGQGGSNQPQHF.

In this sample, this clone turned up a few times. Just one base apart from a much larger clone, this may be a read error. The rearrangement uses TRBV13 and TRBJ2-7; the D is unclear. The CDR3 totals 12 residues. CDR1 and CDR2 (germline): PRHDT, FYEKMQ (reference sequence). With 1 base removed from V and 1 base from J, the gap between germline ends came to 2 bases. The CDR3 nucleotides read TGTGCCAGCAGCTTAGAATCCTACGAGCAGTACTTC. This sequence encodes CASSLESYEQYF.

The gene calls are TRBV30 and TRBJ2-3, with a possible D match to TRBD2 (6 bases). The CDR3 length is 15 residues. Germline V gene lookup returns CDR1 GTSNPN and CDR2 SVGIG (reference sequence). The V gene lost 2 bases and the J gene lost 0 bases, with 12 bases spanning the gap. CDR3 DNA: TGTGCCTGGAGTTCTGGGACTTCTAGCACAGATACGCAGTATTTT. It translates to CAWSSGTSSTDTQYF. Based on the CDR3 plus reference TRBV30 and TRBJ2-3, the full variable domain is SQTIHQWPATLVQPVGSPLSLECTVEGTSNPNLYWYRQAAGRGLQLLFYSVGIGQISSEVPQNLSASRPQDRQFILSSKKLLLSDSGFYLCAWSSGTSSTDTQYFGPGTRLTVL.

V and J are TRBV11-2 and TRBJ1-1, with D unclear. V gave up 5 bases and J gave up 3 bases, with 13 bases separating them. Germline CDR1 SGHAT, CDR2 FQNNGV. This CDR3 is built from 14 residues. CDR3 amino acids: CASSPPRVYTEAFF. The DNA for the CDR3 is TGTGCCAGCAGCCCACCTCGGGTGTACACTGAAGCTTTCTTT.

This chain joins TRBV7-9 and TRBJ1-2; a possible D gene is TRBD1 (6 bases). V was pared by 5 bases and J by 4 bases, with 17 bases between. Germline assignment: CDR1 SEHNR and CDR2 FQNEAQ (reference sequence). This CDR3 has 15 residues. The CDR3: CASSDEDSAPYGYTF. In DNA, the CDR3 is TGTGCCAGCAGCGATGAGGACAGCGCACCCTATGGCTACACCTTC.

This sequence joins TRBV6-6 and TRBJ2-3; the D is unclear. This CDR3 has 16 residues. V lost 0 bases to trimming and J lost 7 bases, with 17 bases between them. Germline CDR1 is MNHNY and CDR2 is SVGAGI (reference sequence). CDR3 sequence (DNA): TGTGCCAGCAGTTACTCGCTGTTACCGGATCGGAATACGCAGTATTTT. It translates to CASSYSLLPDRNTQYF.